This T cell receptor beta chain was profiled in a study of T-cell reconstitution after alpha-beta-depleted transplantation in children. Trimming removed 6 bases at V and 10 bases at J, with 15 bases between. CDR3 length: 11 residues. CDR1 SQVTM and CDR2 ANQGSEA come from the germline V gene. This clonotype has more than one count but fewer than ten. A library of TCRbeta sequences, prepared with unique molecular identifiers, was generated. Each CDR3 protein gets one entry after TCRdb re-called the PCR reads with MiXCR. The sample carries hundreds of thousands of distinct CDR3 sequences, roughly an eighth recorded once.

This sequence originates from a human donor who donated a stem cell graft to a child with combined immunodeficiency. Sequencing used PBMCs from the stem cell graft donor, obtained from the stem cell graft. This chain uses TRBV29-1 with TRBJ1-1; possible D gene TRBD1, 5 bases. CDR3 in amino acids: CSVTGASRAFF. The DNA for the CDR3 is TGCAGCGTCACTGGGGCCTCAAGAGCTTTCTTT. Drawing the rest from reference TRBV29-1 and TRBJ1-1, the complete variable domain is SAVISQKPSRDICQRGTSLTIQCQVDSQVTMMFWYRQQPGQSLTLIATANQGSEATYESGFVIDKFPISRPNLTFSTLTVSNMSPEDSSIYLCSVTGASRAFFGQGTRLTVV.